The 24 T cell receptor beta chains presented below share a single source sample, sequenced in a study of blood T cell repertoires in COVID-19. Clones were sequenced by immunoSEQ multiplex PCR, and TCRdb holds only the in-frame ones, with some missing. The sample carries about 270,000 clones, roughly 85% recorded once. The material sequenced was PBMCs or T cells enriched from blood (not recorded which). These TCRs come from a woman between 50 and 59 years old with acute COVID-19.

This chain connects TRBV15 to TRBJ2-5, with D unclear. V lost 2 bases and J 1 base, leaving 5 bases between the germline ends. The CDR3 consists of 13 residues. Germline CDR1 is LNHNV and CDR2 is YYDKDF (reference sequence). In nucleotides, the CDR3 is TGTGCCACCAGCAGAACAGTCCAAGAGACCCAGTACTTC. It is translated as CATSRTVQETQYF. Full variable domain (rest looked up from reference TRBV15 and TRBJ2-5): DAMVIQNPRYQVTQFGKPVTLSCSQTLNHNVMYWYQQKSSQAPKLLFHYYDKDFNNEADTPDNFQSRRPNTSFCFLDIRSPGLGDTAMYLCATSRTVQETQYFGPGTRLLVL.

In its sample, this clone was seen once. The chain has TRBV27 and TRBJ1-5; D might be TRBD1 (6 bases). This CDR3 is 14 amino acids long. With 10 bases removed from V and 0 bases from J, the gap between germline ends came to 13 bases. Germline CDR1 MNHEY, CDR2 SMNVEV (reference sequence). The CDR3 spells CATGGGASNQPQHF. The CDR3 DNA follows: TGTGCCACCGGAGGGGGGGCTAGCAATCAGCCCCAGCATTTT.

This clone was recorded once. The rearrangement joins TRBV5-1 to TRBJ2-2; D gene uncertain. Germline lookup yields CDR1 SGHRS and CDR2 YFSETQ. The CDR3 runs to 12 residues. Trimming removed 0 bases from V and 7 bases from J, with 4 bases in between. CDR3 DNA sequence: TGCGCCAGCAGCTTGGGCGGCGGGGAGCTGTTTTTT. It translates to CASSLGGGELFF.

The V call is TRBV5-1, the J call TRBJ2-3, with 11 nucleotides matching TRBD2. Germline V gene sequence: CDR1 SGHRS, CDR2 YFSETQ. Trimming took 0 bases from V and 4 from J; bases not matched to a gene: 4. The CDR3 length is 16 residues. This chain's CDR3 is CASSLGSGGAPDTQYF. CDR3 coding DNA: TGCGCCAGCAGCTTGGGTAGCGGGGGGGCCCCAGATACGCAGTATTTT.

This rearrangement joins TRBV18 to TRBJ2-2, with D perhaps matching TRBD1 (6 bases). V was shortened by 5 bases and J by 0 bases, with 13 bases between the two germline ends. Germline V gene data show CDR1 as KGHSH and CDR2 as LQKENI. The CDR3 has 16 residues. CDR3 DNA: TGTGCCAGCTCAGCGTATAGGGGGACGAACACCGGGGAGCTGTTTTTT. Translation gives CASSAYRGTNTGELFF.

The chain employs TRBV30 and TRBJ1-5; 7 bases agree with TRBD1. Germline CDR1 and CDR2: GTSNPN and SVGIG (reference sequence). The ends lost 2 bases at V and 5 bases at J; junction bases unmatched: 9. The CDR3 sequence is 15 residues long. In nucleotides, the CDR3 is TGTGCCTGGAGTACAGCGAACAGGGGCCATCAGCCCCAGCATTTT. This encodes CAWSTANRGHQPQHF.

The V call is TRBV7-2, the J call TRBJ1-6; unclear D gene. The CDR3 extends over 14 amino acids. CDR1 SGHTA and CDR2 FQGNSA come from the germline V gene. The V end was cut by 3 bases, the J end by 0 bases, with 3 bases between. CDR3 DNA sequence: TGTGCCAGCAGCTTCAGCTCCTATAATTCACCCCTCCACTTT. Its translation is CASSFSSYNSPLHF. The variable domain in full, completed from reference TRBV7-2 and TRBJ1-6, reads GAGVSQSPSNKVTEKGKDVELRCDPISGHTALYWYRQSLGQGLEFLIYFQGNSAPDKSGLPSDRFSAERTGGSVSTLTIQRTQQEDSAVYLCASSFSSYNSPLHFGNGTRLTVT.

The chain links TRBV30 to TRBJ2-5, with 7 bases matching TRBD1. The germline V gene has CDR1 GTSNPN and CDR2 SVGIG (reference sequence). CDR3 length: 15 residues. With V trimmed by 3 bases and J by 2 bases, 9 bases remained unmatched. The CDR3 here is CAWSLGGGVQETQYF. The CDR3 DNA reads TGTGCCTGGAGCTTAGGGGGCGGTGTACAAGAGACCCAGTACTTC.

The chain has TRBV30 and TRBJ1-1; D perhaps matches TRBD1 (5 bases). V lost 4 bases and J 4 bases, leaving 13 bases between the germline ends. The germline V gene encodes CDR1 GTSNPN and CDR2 SVGIG (reference sequence). The CDR3 length is 13 residues. CDR3 coding DNA: TGTGCCTGGACAGCAGGGCGAATCACTGAAGCTTTCTTT. Amino acid sequence: CAWTAGRITEAFF.

This chain links TRBV2 with TRBJ1-2; D ambiguous. Germline V CDR1 and CDR2: SNHLY, FYNNEI. CDR3 length equals 12 residues. Trimming left V 7 bases short and J 1 base short, with 7 bases between. CDR3 coding DNA: TGTGCCAGCAAGCCCGATAACTATGGCTACACCTTC. Translating gives CASKPDNYGYTF. Looking up the rest from reference TRBV2 and TRBJ1-2 gives the full variable domain: EPEVTQTPSHQVTQMGQEVILRCVPISNHLYFYWYRQILGQKVEFLVSFYNNEISEKSEIFDDQFSVERPDGSNFTLKIRSTKLEDSAMYFCASKPDNYGYTFGSGTRLTVV.

This rearrangement joins TRBV9 to TRBJ1-1, with TRBD1 matching 7 bases. This CDR3 contains 15 residues. V shed 4 bases, J shed 5 bases, and the junction held 11 bases outside the gene matches. In germline, CDR1 is SGDLS, CDR2 YYNGEE. The CDR3, as DNA: TGTGCCAGCAGCCCTCATGAGGGGGCGAGGACTGAAGCTTTCTTT. It yields the protein CASSPHEGARTEAFF.

The rearrangement joins TRBV4-3 to TRBJ1-2, with D tentatively TRBD1 (5 bases). Trimming stripped 4 bases from V and 0 bases from J, with 12 bases between. Germline CDR1 is LGHNA and CDR2 is YSLEER. This CDR3 comprises 15 residues. The CDR3 DNA sequence: TGCGCCAGCAGCCCAAGTGGGGCCACTAACTATGGCTACACCTTC. Encoded protein: CASSPSGATNYGYTF.

This clone appeared a few times. This rearrangement joins TRBV29-1 to TRBJ2-2; the match to TRBD1 covers 7 bases. The CDR3 totals 13 residues. J was trimmed by 0 bases and V by 7 bases; bases with no gene match: 2. The germline V gene encodes CDR1 SQVTM and CDR2 ANQGSEA. In DNA form, the CDR3 reads TGCAGCGGTGGGACAGCGAACACCGGGGAGCTGTTTTTT. This translates into CSGGTANTGELFF.

The CDR3 bases are TGTGCCAGCAGTTACTCGGGAGCAGGGGATGGCTACACCTTC. Translation gives CASSYSGAGDGYTF. V gene TRBV6-2 or TRBV6-3 combines with J gene TRBJ1-2, with a possible D match to TRBD1 (6 bases). V was cut by 0 bases and J by 6 bases, with 11 bases left in between. The CDR3 consists of 14 residues. Germline-derived CDR1 and CDR2 are MNHEY and SVGEGT.

V is TRBV18 and J is TRBJ1-1; 7 bases are shared with TRBD1. This CDR3 has 12 amino acids. With V trimmed by 3 bases and J by 8 bases, 3 bases remained unmatched. Per germline, CDR1 KGHSH and CDR2 LQKENI. CDR3 protein: CASSPGQEEAFF. In nucleotides, the CDR3 is TGTGCCAGCTCACCCGGACAGGAAGAAGCTTTCTTT.

This clone was recorded only once. The chain joins TRBV19 to TRBJ1-1, with 10 bases matching TRBD1. After removal of 7 bases from V and 3 bases from J, the junction contained 8 bases not matched to a gene. From germline, CDR1 is LNHDA and CDR2 SQIVND (reference sequence). The CDR3 totals 15 residues. The CDR3 DNA sequence: TGTGCCAGTACCAAAAGAGACAGGGGGCACACTGAAGCTTTCTTT. This gives the protein CASTKRDRGHTEAFF.

The chain recombines TRBV5-4 with TRBJ1-1; TRBD1 aligns across 9 bases. Germline CDR1 and CDR2: SGHNT and YYREEE (reference sequence). V was clipped by 5 bases and J by 5 bases; unmatched bases: 7. The CDR3 is 14 residues long. The CDR3 region is CASSYDRGGTEAFF. DNA of the CDR3: TGTGCCAGCAGTTACGACAGGGGGGGTACTGAAGCTTTCTTT.

The CDR3 DNA is TGCGCCACCAAAGACGAGCGGGGCACAGATACGCAGTATTTT. Protein: CATKDERGTDTQYF. This rearrangement joins TRBV5-1 to TRBJ2-3; tentatively, D is TRBD2 (6 bases). The CDR3 runs to 14 residues. Trimming took off 9 bases at V and 1 base at J, with 15 bases between the two ends. Germline V lookup: CDR1 SGHRS, CDR2 YFSETQ.

This clone was seen a handful of times. This chain links TRBV11-1 with TRBJ1-1; 10 positions match TRBD1. Germline loops: CDR1 SGHAT, CDR2 FQDESV (reference sequence). J gave up 6 bases and V 5 bases, and 9 bases lay outside the gene matches. There are 15 residues in the CDR3. As DNA, the CDR3 is TGTGCCAGCAGCCCCTGGACAGGGGGTAGCTCTGAAGCTTTCTTT. It is translated as CASSPWTGGSSEAFF. Drawing the rest from reference TRBV11-1 and TRBJ1-1, the complete variable domain is EAEVAQSPRYKITEKSQAVAFWCDPISGHATLYWYRQILGQGPELLVQFQDESVVDDSQLPKDRFSAERLKGVDSTLKIQPAELGDSAMYLCASSPWTGGSSEAFFGQGTRLTVV.

This clone appeared a few times. The rearrangement uses TRBV11-2 and TRBJ2-1, with 8 bases that match TRBD1. Per the germline V gene, CDR1 is SGHAT and CDR2 is FQNNGV. The V gene end was trimmed by 5 bases and the J gene end by 8 bases; junction bases not matched to a gene: 14. This CDR3 region has 16 residues. CDR3 sequence (DNA): TGTGCCAGCAGCACACCCGGGACAGGATATGTCTATGAGCAGTTCTTC. It encodes CASSTPGTGYVYEQFF.

The J gene is TRBJ1-1, the V gene TRBV2, with 8 bases fitting TRBD1. CDR3 length: 14 amino acids. The germline CDR1 and CDR2 sequences are SNHLY and FYNNEI. Germline trimming cut 4 bases from V and 4 bases from J; bases unmatched to any gene: 5. The CDR3, as DNA: TGTGCCAGCAGTGTGGGCAGGGGGCTCACTGAAGCTTTCTTT. It codes for CASSVGRGLTEAFF.

The genes are TRBV18 and TRBJ2-5, with 8 bases that match TRBD2. This CDR3 is 15 amino acids long. V gave up 0 bases and J gave up 4 bases; unmatched junction bases: 4. The germline V gene has CDR1 KGHSH and CDR2 LQKENI. The CDR3 nucleotides are TGTGCCAGCTCACCACCGGGACTAGAGGGAGAGACCCAGTACTTC. This gives the protein CASSPPGLEGETQYF. The full variable domain, completed using reference TRBV18 and TRBJ2-5, is NAGVMQNPRHLVRRRGQEARLRCSPMKGHSHVYWYRQLPEEGLKFMVYLQKENIIDESGMPKERFSAEFPKEGPSILRIQQVVRGDSAAYFCASSPPGLEGETQYFGPGTRLLVL.

This chain joins TRBV9 and TRBJ1-1; the D gene is possibly TRBD1 (6 bases). With 0 bases removed from V and 3 bases from J, the gap between germline ends came to 9 bases. Germline CDR1 SGDLS, CDR2 YYNGEE. This CDR3 is 14 amino acids long. The CDR3 nucleotides read TGTGCCAGCAGCGTAGGGGACACTCACACTGAAGCTTTCTTT. Translating it yields CASSVGDTHTEAFF.

This clone was detected only once. CDR3 region: CASTELPGQPNNEQFF. Here the CDR3 DNA reads TGTGCCAGCACAGAGCTTCCGGGACAGCCCAACAATGAGCAGTTCTTC. The chain carries TRBV18 and TRBJ2-1; 7 positions agree with TRBD1. CDR1 and CDR2 from the germline V gene are KGHSH and LQKENI. Germline trimming cut 8 bases from V and 5 bases from J; bases unmatched to any gene: 15. The CDR3 sequence is 16 residues long.